This T cell receptor beta chain was sequenced during a study of control samples from healthy donors and cancer patients (dated by TCRdb to the early 2020s). Libraries were constructed by the immunoSEQ multiplex PCR assay. TCRdb holds this immuneACCESS table with in-frame rearrangements only. Some clones are missing; in checked studies, unresolved V genes explain under half, and the rest has no known cause. The table for this sample lists about 84,000 clones; roughly 91% of them were counted only once. The ten largest clonotypes hold approximately 18% of the sample. Concerning this clone: The clone's antigen remains unknown. Base-call qualities are not available, and no considerably larger clone is one nucleotide away.

V is cut by 5 bases and J by 1 base, and the space between the germline ends is 12 bases. The CDR3 numbers 15 residues from cysteine through phenylalanine. This entry keeps only the CDR3 DNA: 45 bases, framed from base 1. The germline V gene encodes CDR1 LGHDT and CDR2 YNNKEL (reference sequence). Recombination connected TRBV3-1 (or the pseudogene TRBV3-2) to TRBJ2-4, and perhaps TRBD1 as D gene, on 6 matching bases. The sequenced material came from blood. This TCR was recovered from a man aged 45-60 years in good health. The CDR3 reads CASSETGTAKNIQYF. The DNA sequence follows: TGTGCCAGCAGCGAGACAGGAACTGCCAAAAACATTCAGTACTTC.